Below are 14 T cell receptor beta chains sequenced from a single sample in a study of blood T cells in healthy people across ages. Using a J-beta primer mix together with a sample-barcoded 5' primer, a second PCR was run for roughly 7 to 12 cycles. Each CDR3 protein gets one entry after TCRdb re-called the 5' RACE reads with MiXCR. Among approximately 960,000 distinct CDR3 sequences listed, 25% to 35% were seen once. This same sample was also taken into another study, of T cells of mothers and their children.

The specimen was blood. The receptors were gathered from a woman in her 40s in good health.

In this sample, this clonotype turned up a few times. This rearrangement joins TRBV7-9 to TRBJ2-3; D uncertain. V lost 7 bases, J lost 0 bases, and 14 bases lay in between. CDR1 SEHNR and CDR2 FQNEAQ come from the germline V gene (reference sequence). The CDR3 is 15 residues long. The CDR3 nucleotides are TGTGCCAGCATGCGTTGGGGTTCTAGCACAGATACGCAGTATTTT. Translated, it gives CASMRWGSSTDTQYF.

V and J are TRBV29-1 and TRBJ1-1, with unresolved D. This CDR3 has 14 amino acids. CDR1 SQVTM and CDR2 ANQGSEA come from the germline V gene. Trimming stripped 2 bases from V and 4 bases from J, with 14 bases between. CDR3 region: CSVETNSIVTEAFF. As DNA, the CDR3 is TGCAGCGTTGAAACGAACAGTATCGTCACTGAAGCTTTCTTT.

About this clonotype itself: The junction differs from germline at one of its ends, possibly a read error. The rearrangement links TRBV6-1 to TRBJ2-7, with unresolved D. Germline CDR1 and CDR2: MNHNS and SASEGT. The CDR3 loop spans 12 amino acids. The CDR3 region is CACSEWAYEQYF. CDR3 bases: TGTGCCTGCAGTGAATGGGCGTACGAGCAGTACTTC.

The rearrangement uses TRBV12-3 or TRBV12-4 and TRBJ2-3; D uncertain. The ends were cut back, 3 bases at V and 6 bases at J, with 7 bases in the middle. The CDR3 consists of 12 residues. The CDR3 DNA reads as TGTGCCAGCAGTTTCTCTTGTGATACGCAGTATTTT. Translation: CASSFSCDTQYF.

This chain connects TRBV7-2 to TRBJ1-4; unclear D gene. V lost 0 bases and J lost 8, with 10 bases in between. Germline V CDR1 and CDR2: SGHTA, FQGNSA. This CDR3 contains 14 residues. CDR3: CASSLAGVAEKLFF. The CDR3 nucleotides are TGTGCCAGCAGCTTAGCGGGAGTAGCAGAAAAACTGTTTTTT.

The chain is built from TRBV27 and TRBJ2-7, with D uncertain. The CDR3 sequence is 14 residues long. In germline, CDR1 is MNHEY, CDR2 SMNVEV (reference sequence). Trimming shortened V by 0 bases and J by 3 bases, and 9 bases separated the two germline ends. Here the CDR3 reads CASSLSSMVYEQYF. The CDR3 coding sequence is TGTGCCAGCAGTTTATCGAGTATGGTCTACGAGCAGTACTTC.

In this sample, this clonotype turned up many times. The chain uses TRBV10-3 and TRBJ2-6; D remains ambiguous. The CDR3 length is 18 residues. With 8 bases removed from V and 0 bases from J, the gap between germline ends came to 20 bases. From germline, CDR1 is ENHRY and CDR2 SYGVKD. This CDR3 reads CAISTTFPSSSGANVLTF. As DNA, the CDR3 is TGTGCCATCTCAACAACATTCCCGAGTAGCTCTGGGGCCAACGTCCTGACTTTC.

The rearrangement uses TRBV7-2 and TRBJ2-3; weak D call: TRBD2 (5 bases). Trimming took 0 bases from V and 10 from J, leaving 5 bases between them. Germline-derived CDR1 and CDR2 are SGHTA and FQGNSA. CDR3 length: 11 amino acids. The CDR3 DNA sequence: TGTGCCAGCAGCTTAGCGAGGGCGCAGTATTTT. As protein: CASSLARAQYF.

The chain links TRBV5-1 to TRBJ1-4, with 8 bases aligning to TRBD1. The CDR3 runs 16 residues. Per the germline V gene, CDR1 is SGHRS and CDR2 is YFSETQ. V trimming: 4 bases; J trimming: 2 bases; junction bases outside the gene matches: 7. CDR3 DNA: TGCGCCAGCAGCCGACAGGGGAGCCCGACTAATGAAAAACTGTTTTTT. This codes for CASSRQGSPTNEKLFF.

This clonotype has only a few counts. One end of the junction varies from germline; a read error may be responsible. The chain couples TRBV28 to TRBJ1-5, with D possibly matching TRBD1 (5 bases). Germline V gene data show CDR1 as MDHEN and CDR2 as SYDVKM. The CDR3 runs to 15 residues. Here the CDR3 reads CAGSYQGLSNQPQHF. The CDR3 DNA reads TGTGCCGGCAGTTACCAGGGTCTTAGCAATCAGCCCCAGCATTTT.

The chain is built from TRBV10-1 and TRBJ1-5; TRBD1 aligns across 12 bases. This CDR3 is built from 18 residues. J gave up 2 bases and V 3 bases, and 8 bases lay outside the gene matches. Germline V lookup: CDR1 WNHNN, CDR2 SYGVQD (reference sequence). Here the CDR3 reads CASSEGTGGSSCNQPQHF. The CDR3 DNA sequence: TGCGCCAGCAGTGAAGGGACAGGGGGCTCCTCCTGCAATCAGCCCCAGCATTTT.

In its sample, this clonotype was seen many times. The chain couples TRBV29-1 to TRBJ2-1, with a possible D match to TRBD2 (5 bases). The CDR3 is made up of 10 amino acids. V dropped 3 bases and J dropped 12 bases, with 9 bases sitting between them. Germline V lookup: CDR1 SQVTM, CDR2 ANQGSEA. CDR3 sequence reads: CSVEDSRQFF. As DNA, the CDR3 is TGCAGCGTTGAGGACTCTCGGCAGTTCTTC.

A note on this clonotype: Since a much larger clone is just one base distant, this may be a read error. This chain joins TRBV13 and TRBJ1-2, with TRBD1 identical over 7 bases. This CDR3 contains 14 residues. The junction had 10 bases not matched to a gene; V was cut back by 8 bases and J by 4 bases. In germline, CDR1 is PRHDT, CDR2 FYEKMQ (reference sequence). CDR3 coding DNA: TGTGCCAGCGGCTCTGGACAGGCTGGCTATGGCTACACCTTC. It yields the protein CASGSGQAGYGYTF.

This clonotype was counted between two and nine times. This chain uses TRBV24-1 with TRBJ2-3; 8 bases match TRBD1. Germline V gene data show CDR1 as KGHDR and CDR2 as SFDVKD. The CDR3 runs to 18 residues. The junction had 13 bases not matched to a gene; V was cut back by 0 bases and J by 6 bases. Here the CDR3 reads CATSDLAPQGERPDTQYF. For the CDR3, the DNA is TGTGCCACCAGTGATTTGGCGCCACAGGGGGAGAGACCGGATACGCAGTATTTT.